At least ten counts were recorded for the clone carrying this TCR beta chain. Its specificity is not known. This sample is drawn from a study of early T cells in non-severe SARS-CoV-2 infection. The study, taken as a whole, reports: The study's VDJdb matching favored anti-spike CD8 responses and missed private and CD4 specificities.

Germline CDR1 reads MNHEY; CDR2 reads SVGAGI. V was trimmed by 5 bases and J by 1 base, leaving 17 bases between them. This CDR3 comprises 16 residues. Individual cDNA molecules each received unique molecular identifiers attached to them. TCRdb fed the 5' RACE reads into MiXCR, producing one record per CDR3 protein. The table shows about 94,000 distinct CDR3 sequences, with roughly 13% occurring only once. The receptor was isolated from an adult who was a healthcare worker with PCR-confirmed SARS-CoV-2 infection or an uninfected control (not recorded which). The chain links TRBV6-5 to TRBJ2-5, with D uncertain. The sequencing input was whole blood. The CDR3 protein is CASSRAGLRAQETQYF. Written as DNA, the CDR3 is TGTGCCAGCAGTCGCGCCGGGCTACGGGCCCAAGAGACCCAGTACTTC.